This is a list of T cell receptor beta chains from one sample in a study of blood T cell repertoires in COVID-19. Sequencing used immunoSEQ multiplex PCR; TCRdb keeps in-frame clones, though not all of them. The profile shows roughly 290,000 clones, approximately 88% of them singletons. Sequenced sample: PBMCs or T cells enriched from blood (not recorded which). These receptors all stem from a woman in her 40s who had recovered from COVID-19. The conserved cysteine and the conserved F or W are not part of the CDR3 here.

V gene | CDR3 protein
TRBV6-5 | ASSYGGQNSYNEQF
TRBV7-6 | ASSSPSGSSGGQF
TRBV7-8 | ASSPRDRGYEQY
TRBV28 | ASSVTGGQPSNYGYT
TRBV28 | ASSFDRGQF
TRBV3-1/TRBV3-2 | ASSPESGVGQPQH
TRBV7-9 | ASSSPGTGSMNTEAF
TRBV28 | ASRTLGTGHAYEQY
TRBV12-5 | ASGFPTRTRTEQF
TRBV28 | ASSYPRGQTLYEQY
TRBV2 | ASSEWAYEQF